Shown below are 4 T cell receptor beta chains from a single sample sequenced in a study of molecular identifiers for immune sequencing clone quantification. TCRdb re-called the PCR reads with MiXCR, one entry per CDR3 protein. Of 85,000 to 95,000 distinct CDR3 sequences detected, 15% to 20% appear once; the ten largest clones hold around 0.8%. Sequencing was carried out using naive CD8+ T cells from blood, with Jurkat cell RNA spiked in. Subset given: FACS-sorted CD8+CD4-CCR7+CD45RA+ naive T cells. All receptors come from a human donor in good health. Some libraries in this study had Jurkat cell RNA spiked in.

For this clonotype: This may stem from a read error, because a much larger clone lies one nucleotide away. V usage is TRBV19 and J usage is TRBJ2-7; D is uncertain. Germline values: CDR1 LNHDA, CDR2 SQIVND (reference sequence). The CDR3 loop spans 13 amino acids. The CDR3: CASSPGNTYVQYF. CDR3 nucleotide sequence: TGTGCCAGTAGTCCTGGAAATACCTACGTGCAGTACTTC.

This clonotype appeared many times. The chain couples TRBV19 to TRBJ2-1, with D perhaps TRBD1 or TRBD2 (6 bases each). Looked up from germline, CDR1 is LNHDA and CDR2 is SQIVND (reference sequence). The CDR3 covers 14 residues. Trimming removed 3 bases at V and 4 bases at J, with 10 bases between. The CDR3 is CASSMGGLYNEQFF. The CDR3 coding sequence is TGTGCCAGTAGTATGGGGGGCCTGTACAATGAGCAGTTCTTC.

This clonotype has just a few counts. One end of the junction varies from germline; a read error may be responsible. This chain connects TRBV7-6 to TRBJ2-3, with 10 bases fitting TRBD2. The V gene's germline CDR1 is SGHVS and CDR2 FNYEAQ. This CDR3 has 19 residues. The CDR3 DNA is TGCGCCCGCACCTTACTTTCTAGCGGGAGCACTCATTTCACAGATACGCAGTATTTT. This codes for CARTLLSSGSTHFTDTQYF.

This clonotype came up many times. This chain links TRBV12-3 or TRBV12-4 with TRBJ2-7; possibly TRBD1 for D (6 bases). This CDR3 contains 13 residues. The V gene lost 7 bases and the J gene lost 9 bases, with 19 bases spanning the gap. This chain's CDR3 is CASTGTLDAGQYF. DNA for the CDR3: TGTGCCAGCACCGGGACACTTGACGCCGGGCAGTACTTC.